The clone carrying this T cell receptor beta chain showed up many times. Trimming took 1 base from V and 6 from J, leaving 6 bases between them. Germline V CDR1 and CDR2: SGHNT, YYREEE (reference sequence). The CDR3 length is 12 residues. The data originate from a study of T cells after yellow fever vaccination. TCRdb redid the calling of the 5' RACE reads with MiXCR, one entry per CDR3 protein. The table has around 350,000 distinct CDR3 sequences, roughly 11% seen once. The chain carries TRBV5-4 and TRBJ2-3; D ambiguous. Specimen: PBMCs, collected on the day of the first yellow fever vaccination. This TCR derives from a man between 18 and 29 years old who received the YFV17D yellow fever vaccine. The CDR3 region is CASSLQGDTQYF. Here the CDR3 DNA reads TGTGCCAGCAGCTTGCAAGGGGATACGCAGTATTTT.